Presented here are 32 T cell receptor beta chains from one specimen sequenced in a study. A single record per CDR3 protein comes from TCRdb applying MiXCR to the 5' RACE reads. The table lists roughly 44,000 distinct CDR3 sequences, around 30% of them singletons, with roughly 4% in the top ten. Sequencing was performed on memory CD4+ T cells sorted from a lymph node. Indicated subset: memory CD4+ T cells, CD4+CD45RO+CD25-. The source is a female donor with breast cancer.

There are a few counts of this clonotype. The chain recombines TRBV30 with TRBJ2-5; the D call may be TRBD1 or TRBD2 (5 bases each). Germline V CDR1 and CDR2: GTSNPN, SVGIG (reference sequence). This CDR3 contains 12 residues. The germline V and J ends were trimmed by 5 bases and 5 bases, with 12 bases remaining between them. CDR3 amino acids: CAWEGEGETQYF. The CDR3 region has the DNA TGTGCCTGGGAGGGAGAGGGGGAGACCCAGTACTTC. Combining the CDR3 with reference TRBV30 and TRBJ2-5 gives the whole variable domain SQTIHQWPATLVQPVGSPLSLECTVEGTSNPNLYWYRQAAGRGLQLLFYSVGIGQISSEVPQNLSASRPQDRQFILSSKKLLLSDSGFYLCAWEGEGETQYFGPGTRLLVL.

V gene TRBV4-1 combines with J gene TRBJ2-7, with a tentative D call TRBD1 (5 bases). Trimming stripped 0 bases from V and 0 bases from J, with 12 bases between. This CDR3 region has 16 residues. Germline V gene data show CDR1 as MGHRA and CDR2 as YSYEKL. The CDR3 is CASSQDPRESSYEQYF. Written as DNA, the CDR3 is TGCGCCAGCAGCCAAGATCCCAGGGAAAGCTCCTACGAGCAGTACTTC.

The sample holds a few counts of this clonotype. The CDR3, as DNA: TGCGCCAGCAGCACAAACCAGGGTTTCCAAGAGACCCAGTACTTC. Translated: CASSTNQGFQETQYF. J is TRBJ2-5 and V is TRBV5-1; tentative D call: TRBD1 (5 bases). Germline assignment: CDR1 SGHRS and CDR2 YFSETQ. This CDR3 is built from 15 residues. V gave up 4 bases and J gave up 1 base, with 14 bases separating them.

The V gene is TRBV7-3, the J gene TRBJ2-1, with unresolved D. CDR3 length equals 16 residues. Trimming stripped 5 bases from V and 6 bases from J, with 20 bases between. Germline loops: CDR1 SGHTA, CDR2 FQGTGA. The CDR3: CASSPRESRAGNEQFF. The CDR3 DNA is TGTGCCAGCAGCCCACGTGAGTCTAGAGCAGGCAATGAGCAGTTCTTC. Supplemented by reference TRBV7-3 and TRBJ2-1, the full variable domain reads GAGVSQTPSNKVTEKGKYVELRCDPISGHTALYWYRQSLGQGPEFLIYFQGTGAADDSGLPNDRFFAVRPEGSVSTLKIQRTERGDSAVYLCASSPRESRAGNEQFFGPGTRLTVL.

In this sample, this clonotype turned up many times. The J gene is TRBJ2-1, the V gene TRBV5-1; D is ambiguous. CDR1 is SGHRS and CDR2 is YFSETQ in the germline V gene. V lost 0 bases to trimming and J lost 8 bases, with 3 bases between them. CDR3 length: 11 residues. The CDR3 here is CASSLVDEQFF. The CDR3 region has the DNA TGCGCCAGCAGCTTGGTCGATGAGCAGTTCTTC.

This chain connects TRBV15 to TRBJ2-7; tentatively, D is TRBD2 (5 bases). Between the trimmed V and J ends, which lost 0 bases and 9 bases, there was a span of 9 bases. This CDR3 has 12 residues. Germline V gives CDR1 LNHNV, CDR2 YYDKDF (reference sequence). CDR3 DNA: TGTGCCACCAGCAGAGAGCTTAGCGTGCAGTACTTC. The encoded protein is CATSRELSVQYF. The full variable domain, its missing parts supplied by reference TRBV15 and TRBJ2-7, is DAMVIQNPRYQVTQFGKPVTLSCSQTLNHNVMYWYQQKSSQAPKLLFHYYDKDFNNEADTPDNFQSRRPNTSFCFLDIRSPGLGDTAMYLCATSRELSVQYFGPGTRLTVT.

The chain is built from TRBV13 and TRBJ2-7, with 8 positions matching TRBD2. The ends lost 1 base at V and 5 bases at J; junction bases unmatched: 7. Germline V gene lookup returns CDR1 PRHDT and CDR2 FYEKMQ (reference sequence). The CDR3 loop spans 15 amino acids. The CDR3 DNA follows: TGTGCCAGCAGCTTAGCCCGGGGGGGCCCCGACGAGCAGTACTTC. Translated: CASSLARGGPDEQYF.

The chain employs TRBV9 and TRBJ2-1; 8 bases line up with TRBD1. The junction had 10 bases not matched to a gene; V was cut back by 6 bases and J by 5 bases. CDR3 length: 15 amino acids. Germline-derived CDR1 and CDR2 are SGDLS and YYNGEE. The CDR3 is CASNNGDRTDNEQFF. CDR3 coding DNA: TGTGCCAGCAATAACGGGGACAGGACAGACAATGAGCAGTTCTTC.

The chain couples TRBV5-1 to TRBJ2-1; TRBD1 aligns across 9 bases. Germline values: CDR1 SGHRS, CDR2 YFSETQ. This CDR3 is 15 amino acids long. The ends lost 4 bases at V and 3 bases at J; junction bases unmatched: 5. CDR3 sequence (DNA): TGCGCCAGCAGCGCCGGGACAGGGTTCTACAATGAGCAGTTCTTC. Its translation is CASSAGTGFYNEQFF.

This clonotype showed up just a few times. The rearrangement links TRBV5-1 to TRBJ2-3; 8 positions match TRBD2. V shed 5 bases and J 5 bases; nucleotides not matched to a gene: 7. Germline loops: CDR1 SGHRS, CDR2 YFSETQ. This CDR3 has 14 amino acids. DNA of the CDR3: TGCGCCAGCAGGGATAGCGGGATCGAAGATACGCAGTATTTT. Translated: CASRDSGIEDTQYF.

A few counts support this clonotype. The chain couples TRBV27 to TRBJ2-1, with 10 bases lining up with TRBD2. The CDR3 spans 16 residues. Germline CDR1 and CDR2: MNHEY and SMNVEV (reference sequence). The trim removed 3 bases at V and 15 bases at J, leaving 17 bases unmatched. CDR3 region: CASSLRRALAGVLMFF. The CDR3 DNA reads TGTGCCAGCAGTTTGAGAAGGGCTCTAGCGGGAGTTTTGATGTTCTTC.

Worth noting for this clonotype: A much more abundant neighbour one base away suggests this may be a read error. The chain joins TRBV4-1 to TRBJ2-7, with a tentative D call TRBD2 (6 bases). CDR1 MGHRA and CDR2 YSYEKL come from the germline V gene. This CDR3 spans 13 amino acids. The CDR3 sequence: CASNQVWRDEQYF. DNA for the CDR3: TGCGCCAGCAACCAAGTCTGGAGGGACGAGCAGTACTTC.

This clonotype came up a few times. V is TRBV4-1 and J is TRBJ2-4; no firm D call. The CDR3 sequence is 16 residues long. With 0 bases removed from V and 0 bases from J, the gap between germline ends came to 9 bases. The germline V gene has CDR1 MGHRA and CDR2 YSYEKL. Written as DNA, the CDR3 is TGCGCCAGCAGCCAAGAAGTTCAGCTAGCCAAAAACATTCAGTACTTC. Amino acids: CASSQEVQLAKNIQYF.

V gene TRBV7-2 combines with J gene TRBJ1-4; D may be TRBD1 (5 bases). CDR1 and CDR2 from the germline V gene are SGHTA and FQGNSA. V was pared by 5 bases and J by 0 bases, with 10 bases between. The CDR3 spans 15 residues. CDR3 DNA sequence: TGTGCCAGCAGCCCTCGACAGTCAACTAATGAAAAACTGTTTTTT. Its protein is CASSPRQSTNEKLFF.

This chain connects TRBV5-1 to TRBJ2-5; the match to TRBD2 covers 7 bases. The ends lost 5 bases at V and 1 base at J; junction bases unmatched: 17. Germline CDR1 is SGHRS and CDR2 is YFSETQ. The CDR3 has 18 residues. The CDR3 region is CASRDQTPRGLSQETQYF. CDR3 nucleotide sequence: TGCGCCAGCAGGGATCAAACCCCGCGGGGGTTAAGCCAAGAGACCCAGTACTTC. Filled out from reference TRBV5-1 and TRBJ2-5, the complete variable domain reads KAGVTQTPRYLIKTRGQQVTLSCSPISGHRSVSWYQQTPGQGLQFLFEYFSETQRNKGNFPGRFSGRQFSNSRSEMNVSTLELGDSALYLCASRDQTPRGLSQETQYFGPGTRLLVL.

The CDR3 DNA is TGCGCCAGCAGCCCCGGACAGGACCACTCGGATACGCAGTATTTT. It yields the protein CASSPGQDHSDTQYF. The V call is TRBV5-1, the J call TRBJ2-3; 7 bases are a match to TRBD1. V trimming: 4 bases; J trimming: 6 bases; junction bases outside the gene matches: 11. Germline lookup yields CDR1 SGHRS and CDR2 YFSETQ. This CDR3 has 15 amino acids.

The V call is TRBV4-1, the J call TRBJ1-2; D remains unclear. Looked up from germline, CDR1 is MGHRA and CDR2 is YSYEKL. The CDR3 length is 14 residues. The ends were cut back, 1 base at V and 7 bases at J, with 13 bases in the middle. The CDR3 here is CASSQVNEVFGYTF. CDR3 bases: TGCGCCAGCAGCCAAGTGAATGAAGTTTTTGGCTACACCTTC.

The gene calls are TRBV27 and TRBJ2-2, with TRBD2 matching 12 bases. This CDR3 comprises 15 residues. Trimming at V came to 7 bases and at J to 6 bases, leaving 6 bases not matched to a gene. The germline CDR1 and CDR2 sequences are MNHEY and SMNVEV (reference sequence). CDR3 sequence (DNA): TGTGCCAGCATGCTAGCGGGGGGGCTTGCCGGGGAGCTGTTTTTT. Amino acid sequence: CASMLAGGLAGELFF.

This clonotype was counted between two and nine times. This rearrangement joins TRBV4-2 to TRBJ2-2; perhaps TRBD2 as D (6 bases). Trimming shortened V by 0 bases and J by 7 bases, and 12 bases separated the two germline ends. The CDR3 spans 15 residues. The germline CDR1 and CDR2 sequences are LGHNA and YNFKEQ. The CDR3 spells CASSQDLWGVGELFF. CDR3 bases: TGTGCCAGCAGCCAAGATTTATGGGGGGTCGGGGAGCTGTTTTTT.

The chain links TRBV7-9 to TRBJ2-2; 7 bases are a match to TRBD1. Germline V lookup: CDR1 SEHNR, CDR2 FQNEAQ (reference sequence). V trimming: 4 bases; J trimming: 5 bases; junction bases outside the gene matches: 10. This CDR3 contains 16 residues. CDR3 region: CASSSLGDRDTGELFF. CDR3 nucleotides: TGTGCCAGCAGCTCCCTCGGAGACAGGGATACCGGGGAGCTGTTTTTT.

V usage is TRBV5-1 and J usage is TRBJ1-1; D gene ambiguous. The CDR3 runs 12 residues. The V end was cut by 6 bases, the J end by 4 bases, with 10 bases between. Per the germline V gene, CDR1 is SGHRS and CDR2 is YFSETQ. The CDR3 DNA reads TGCGCCAGCACCAGCGGGAGCACTGAAGCTTTCTTT. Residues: CASTSGSTEAFF.

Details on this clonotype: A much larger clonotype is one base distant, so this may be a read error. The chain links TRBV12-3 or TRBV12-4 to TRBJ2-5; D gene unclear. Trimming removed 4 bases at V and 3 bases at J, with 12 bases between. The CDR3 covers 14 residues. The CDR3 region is CASSSMIREETQYF. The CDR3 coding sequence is TGTGCCAGCAGTTCCATGATTAGGGAAGAGACCCAGTACTTC.

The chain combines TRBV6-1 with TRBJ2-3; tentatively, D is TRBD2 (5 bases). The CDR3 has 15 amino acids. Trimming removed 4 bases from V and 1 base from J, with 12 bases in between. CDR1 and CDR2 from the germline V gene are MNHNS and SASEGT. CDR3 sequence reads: CASSADGSGTDTQYF. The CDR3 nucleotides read TGTGCCAGCAGTGCTGATGGGAGCGGCACAGATACGCAGTATTTT.

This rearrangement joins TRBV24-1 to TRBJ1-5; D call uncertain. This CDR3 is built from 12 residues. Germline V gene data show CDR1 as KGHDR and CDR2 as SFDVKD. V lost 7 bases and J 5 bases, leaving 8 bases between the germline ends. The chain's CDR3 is CATSLYDQPQHF. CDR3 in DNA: TGTGCCACCAGCCTTTATGATCAGCCCCAGCATTTT.

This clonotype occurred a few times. CDR3 nucleotide sequence: TGTGCCAGCAGTTTAAACACGAACTACGAGCAGTACTTC. It translates to CASSLNTNYEQYF. The chain employs TRBV12-3 or TRBV12-4 and TRBJ2-7; D uncertain. Trimming stripped 2 bases from V and 3 bases from J, with 8 bases between. The length of the CDR3 is 13 residues.

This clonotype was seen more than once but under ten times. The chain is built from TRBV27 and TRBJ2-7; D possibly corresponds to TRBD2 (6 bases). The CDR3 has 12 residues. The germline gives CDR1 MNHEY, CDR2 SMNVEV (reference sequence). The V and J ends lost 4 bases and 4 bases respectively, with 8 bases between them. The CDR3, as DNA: TGTGCCAGCAGTTCGACTAGGTACGAGCAGTACTTC. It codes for CASSSTRYEQYF.

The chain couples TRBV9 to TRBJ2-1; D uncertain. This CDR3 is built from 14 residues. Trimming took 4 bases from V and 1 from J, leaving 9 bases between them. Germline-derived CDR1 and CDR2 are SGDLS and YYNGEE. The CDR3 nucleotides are TGTGCCAGCAGCAAGGTGGAATCCTACAATGAGCAGTTCTTC. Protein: CASSKVESYNEQFF.

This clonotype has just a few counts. The CDR3 DNA is TGTGCCAGCAGCTTCGGGGGAACTAGCACAGATACGCAGTATTTT. Amino acids: CASSFGGTSTDTQYF. The V gene is TRBV7-3, the J gene TRBJ2-3, with D maybe TRBD2 (6 bases). The CDR3 runs 15 residues. V dropped 3 bases and J dropped 0 bases, with 10 bases sitting between them. CDR1 is SGHTA and CDR2 is FQGTGA in the germline V gene.

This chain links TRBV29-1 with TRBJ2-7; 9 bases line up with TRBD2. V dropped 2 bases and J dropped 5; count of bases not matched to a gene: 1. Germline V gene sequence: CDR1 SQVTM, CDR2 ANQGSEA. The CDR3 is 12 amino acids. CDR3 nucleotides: TGCAGCGTTGAACTAGCGGGGAACGAGCAGTACTTC. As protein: CSVELAGNEQYF.

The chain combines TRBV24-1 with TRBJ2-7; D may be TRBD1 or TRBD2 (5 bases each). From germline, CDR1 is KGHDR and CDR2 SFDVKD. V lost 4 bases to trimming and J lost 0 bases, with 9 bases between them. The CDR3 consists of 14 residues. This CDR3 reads CATSDGAVSYEQYF. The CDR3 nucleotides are TGTGCCACCAGTGACGGGGCAGTCTCCTACGAGCAGTACTTC.

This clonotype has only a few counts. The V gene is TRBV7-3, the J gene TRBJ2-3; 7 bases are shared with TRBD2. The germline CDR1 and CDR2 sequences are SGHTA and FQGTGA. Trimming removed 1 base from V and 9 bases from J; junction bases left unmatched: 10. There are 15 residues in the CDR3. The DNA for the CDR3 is TGTGCCAGCAGCTTAAACGAGGTTCAAGCGGGAACGCAGTATTTT. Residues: CASSLNEVQAGTQYF.

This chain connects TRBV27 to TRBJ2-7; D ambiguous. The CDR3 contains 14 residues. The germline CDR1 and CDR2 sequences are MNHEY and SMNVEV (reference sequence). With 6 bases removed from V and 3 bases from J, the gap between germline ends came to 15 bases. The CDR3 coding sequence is TGTGCCAGCAGCACGACCAGACGGAGCTACGAGCAGTACTTC. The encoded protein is CASSTTRRSYEQYF.